The 30 T cell receptor beta chains in this list originate from one sample, sequenced in a study of identifying expanded T cells in peripheral blood. Here immunoSEQ multiplex PCR was the method, and the copy in TCRdb shows in-frame clones only, minus some. The sample lists 90,000 to 100,000 clones, about nine tenths occurring once. Specimen: blood. The receptors here all came from a person aged 18 to 69 in good health.

This chain connects TRBV9 to TRBJ2-3; 7 nucleotides agree with TRBD2. The CDR3 totals 14 residues. J gave up 4 bases and V 6 bases, and 8 bases lay outside the gene matches. Germline CDR1 and CDR2: SGDLS and YYNGEE. Here the CDR3 DNA reads TGTGCCAGCAATGGGGGGAGGGAATCAGATACGCAGTATTTT. As protein: CASNGGRESDTQYF. Supplemented by reference TRBV9 and TRBJ2-3, the full variable domain reads DSGVTQTPKHLITATGQRVTLRCSPRSGDLSVYWYQQSLDQGLQFLIQYYNGEERAKGNILERFSAQQFPDLHSELNLSSLELGDSALYFCASNGGRESDTQYFGPGTRLTVL.

This clone was counted a single time. The CDR3 DNA reads TGTGCCAGCAGCTTGGCCAGTTCTGAAGCTTTCTTT. Residues: CASSLASSEAFF. This chain joins TRBV5-4 and TRBJ1-1; D is ambiguous. Germline V gene lookup returns CDR1 SGHNT and CDR2 YYREEE (reference sequence). Trimming left V 0 bases short and J 6 bases short, with 6 bases between. The CDR3 contains 12 residues. Drawing the rest from reference TRBV5-4 and TRBJ1-1, the complete variable domain is ETGVTQSPTHLIKTRGQQVTLRCSSQSGHNTVSWYQQALGQGPQFIFQYYREEENGRGNFPPRFSGLQFPNYSSELNVNALELDDSALYLCASSLASSEAFFGQGTRLTVV.

The rearrangement links TRBV6-1 to TRBJ1-2; 7 positions agree with TRBD1. J was trimmed by 5 bases and V by 9 bases; bases with no gene match: 9. The length of the CDR3 is 13 residues. Germline V gene sequence: CDR1 MNHNS, CDR2 SASEGT. CDR3 loop: CASSIRGWYGYTF. The CDR3 DNA reads TGTGCCAGTAGCATCAGGGGGTGGTATGGCTACACCTTC.

The chain carries TRBV4-3 and TRBJ2-5; no definite D call. The CDR3 is 15 residues long. Trimming left V 0 bases short and J 5 bases short, with 13 bases between. The germline CDR1 and CDR2 sequences are LGHNA and YSLEER. The CDR3 coding sequence is TGCGCCAGCAGCCAAGATCGCAGCGTTGGGGAGACCCAGTACTTC. It codes for CASSQDRSVGETQYF.

The chain recombines TRBV5-4 with TRBJ1-5, with D unresolved. The CDR3 totals 13 residues. The germline V gene encodes CDR1 SGHNT and CDR2 YYREEE (reference sequence). Trimming cost V 4 bases and J 7 bases, with 12 bases left between them. The CDR3 loop reads CASSPGLEQPQHF. The DNA for the CDR3 is TGTGCCAGCAGCCCCGGACTCGAGCAGCCCCAGCATTTT.

This chain links TRBV19 with TRBJ2-7; 7 bases are a match to TRBD1. From germline, CDR1 is LNHDA and CDR2 SQIVND (reference sequence). V shed 5 bases and J 3 bases; nucleotides not matched to a gene: 13. The CDR3 contains 16 residues. As DNA, the CDR3 is TGTGCCAGTAGTCGGACCGGACAAGGGGGCTACTACGAGCAGTACTTC. As protein: CASSRTGQGGYYEQYF.

The rearrangement joins TRBV28 to TRBJ2-1; TRBD2 matches 8 bases. The CDR3 runs to 12 residues. J was trimmed by 8 bases and V by 7 bases; bases with no gene match: 4. Germline lookup yields CDR1 MDHEN and CDR2 SYDVKM. Here the CDR3 DNA reads TGTGCCAGCATGGAGCGGGGGTATGAGCAGTTCTTC. Translated: CASMERGYEQFF.

CDR3 protein: CASSAAQSSYEQYF. DNA of the CDR3: TGTGCCAGCAGTGCGGCCCAAAGCTCCTACGAGCAGTACTTC. The chain has TRBV6-1 and TRBJ2-7; D is undetermined. Germline V gene lookup returns CDR1 MNHNS and CDR2 SASEGT. CDR3 length equals 14 residues. Trimming took 4 bases from V and 0 from J, leaving 10 bases between them.

The chain recombines TRBV6-1 with TRBJ1-5, with D uncertain. The V end was cut by 1 base, the J end by 2 bases, with 9 bases between. The CDR3 covers 15 residues. Germline assignment: CDR1 MNHNS and CDR2 SASEGT. The CDR3 reads CASSEGFQGNQPQHF. CDR3 coding DNA: TGTGCCAGCAGTGAAGGGTTCCAGGGCAATCAGCCCCAGCATTTT.

This chain joins TRBV15 and TRBJ1-2; D call uncertain. Germline assignment: CDR1 LNHNV and CDR2 YYDKDF (reference sequence). The V end was cut by 0 bases, the J end by 2 bases, with 7 bases between. This CDR3 has 14 amino acids. CDR3 DNA sequence: TGTGCCACCAGCAGAGACCTACAGAACTATGGCTACACCTTC. Translated, it gives CATSRDLQNYGYTF.

The chain recombines TRBV11-2 with TRBJ1-2; no firm D call. This CDR3 has 14 amino acids. Germline assignment: CDR1 SGHAT and CDR2 FQNNGV. Deletions cut 2 bases from V and 2 bases from J, with 9 bases between. The DNA of the CDR3 is TGTGCCAGCAGCTTACGTCTGGACAACTATGGCTACACCTTC. Translating it yields CASSLRLDNYGYTF.

V is TRBV7-3 and J is TRBJ2-1, with TRBD2 matching 7 bases. Germline V gene lookup returns CDR1 SGHTA and CDR2 FQGTGA. Trimming cost V 1 base and J 4 bases; bases outside gene matches: 4. This CDR3 has 15 residues. The CDR3 sequence is CASSLRGGLYNEQFF. The CDR3 DNA reads TGTGCCAGCAGCTTAAGGGGGGGACTATACAATGAGCAGTTCTTC.

The V gene is TRBV19, the J gene TRBJ2-1; no clear D gene. The CDR3 runs 11 residues. V lost 10 bases to trimming and J lost 6 bases, with 10 bases between them. Germline-derived CDR1 and CDR2 are LNHDA and SQIVND (reference sequence). The CDR3 DNA is TGTGCCACCGGAAACCTCAATGAGCAGTTCTTC. Encoded protein: CATGNLNEQFF.

A few counts support this clone. The chain employs TRBV19 and TRBJ2-2; D possibly corresponds to TRBD1 (6 bases). In germline, CDR1 is LNHDA, CDR2 SQIVND (reference sequence). V lost 6 bases and J lost 6, with 17 bases in between. This CDR3 spans 15 amino acids. This chain's CDR3 is CASRVRQGSAGELFF. The CDR3 DNA sequence: TGTGCCAGTAGGGTTCGGCAGGGGTCCGCCGGGGAGCTGTTTTTT.

In its sample, this clone was seen once. V usage is TRBV9 and J usage is TRBJ1-6, with 7 bases aligning to TRBD1. J lost 2 bases, V lost 3 bases, and 5 bases had no gene match. CDR3 length: 16 amino acids. Germline-derived CDR1 and CDR2 are SGDLS and YYNGEE. CDR3 nucleotides: TGTGCCAGCAGCGGACGACAGGGAACCTATAATTCACCCCTCCACTTT. Its translation: CASSGRQGTYNSPLHF.

The chain couples TRBV29-1 to TRBJ2-3; D not certain. Germline loops: CDR1 SQVTM, CDR2 ANQGSEA. V dropped 3 bases and J dropped 1 base, with 14 bases sitting between them. This CDR3 has 15 residues. The CDR3 DNA reads as TGCAGCGTTGATTTAACGGAATTCCGCACAGATACGCAGTATTTT. Amino acid sequence: CSVDLTEFRTDTQYF.

This chain connects TRBV19 to TRBJ1-5; D remains ambiguous. The germline V gene encodes CDR1 LNHDA and CDR2 SQIVND (reference sequence). The CDR3 runs to 13 residues. V was shortened by 3 bases and J by 4 bases, with 7 bases between the two germline ends. This CDR3 reads CASSIARNQPQHF. The CDR3 DNA is TGTGCCAGTAGTATTGCAAGAAATCAGCCCCAGCATTTT.

The chain employs TRBV27 and TRBJ2-1; TRBD1 agrees at 11 bases. The CDR3 has 15 residues. With 6 bases clipped from V and 2 bases from J, the junction kept 3 bases outside the gene matches. Germline lookup yields CDR1 MNHEY and CDR2 SMNVEV (reference sequence). The CDR3 loop reads CASRPGQGAYNEQFF. Written as DNA, the CDR3 is TGTGCCAGCAGACCGGGACAGGGGGCCTACAATGAGCAGTTCTTC.

The chain carries TRBV7-2 and TRBJ2-3; 7 bases are a match to TRBD1. Germline loops: CDR1 SGHTA, CDR2 FQGNSA. V lost 2 bases to trimming and J lost 2 bases; unmatched junction nucleotides: 4. CDR3 length equals 15 residues. The CDR3 loop reads CASSLTGQFTDTQYF. Here the CDR3 DNA reads TGTGCCAGCAGCTTAACGGGACAGTTCACAGATACGCAGTATTTT.

The CDR3 sequence is CASSSQGHREKLFF. CDR3 bases: TGTGCCAGCAGCTCACAGGGTCATCGTGAAAAACTGTTTTTT. This chain links TRBV27 with TRBJ1-4, with a weak D call TRBD1 (6 bases). V was trimmed by 6 bases and J by 7 bases, leaving 15 bases between them. CDR1 and CDR2 from the germline V gene are MNHEY and SMNVEV (reference sequence). CDR3 length: 14 amino acids.

The chain is built from TRBV14 and TRBJ2-7; the match to TRBD2 covers 8 bases. The junction had 9 bases not matched to a gene; V was cut back by 4 bases and J by 4 bases. The CDR3 runs 15 residues. Germline assignment: CDR1 SGHDN and CDR2 FVKESK. CDR3 in DNA: TGTGCCAGCAGCCGGCGGACCGGGGGGGAATACGAGCAGTACTTC. As protein: CASSRRTGGEYEQYF.

The chain is built from TRBV6-1 and TRBJ2-7; TRBD2 matches 9 bases. V shed 2 bases and J 4 bases; nucleotides not matched to a gene: 9. This CDR3 contains 16 residues. Germline CDR1 reads MNHNS; CDR2 reads SASEGT. The CDR3 sequence: CASSEKYPSGMYEQYF. The CDR3 DNA reads TGTGCCAGCAGTGAAAAGTATCCTAGCGGGATGTACGAGCAGTACTTC.

The chain recombines TRBV27 with TRBJ1-1, with 7 bases fitting TRBD1. This CDR3 comprises 14 residues. Per the germline V gene, CDR1 is MNHEY and CDR2 is SMNVEV (reference sequence). V shed 5 bases, J shed 3 bases, and the junction held 6 bases outside the gene matches. Here the CDR3 reads CASSPGGADTEAFF. CDR3 DNA sequence: TGTGCCAGCAGTCCAGGGGGAGCGGACACTGAAGCTTTCTTT.

J is TRBJ1-1 and V is TRBV27; D not resolved. The CDR3 runs to 14 residues. The germline gives CDR1 MNHEY, CDR2 SMNVEV (reference sequence). V shed 5 bases and J shed 0 bases, with 10 bases lying between them. The DNA for the CDR3 is TGTGCCAGCAGTCTAACAGCTATGAACACTGAAGCTTTCTTT. This translates into CASSLTAMNTEAFF.

This sequence joins TRBV5-8 and TRBJ2-1; 8 bases fit TRBD1. The CDR3 sequence is 13 residues long. Germline assignment: CDR1 SGHTS and CDR2 YDEGEE. V dropped 4 bases and J dropped 7; count of bases not matched to a gene: 4. The CDR3 loop is CASSTTGENEQFF. DNA for the CDR3: TGTGCCAGCAGCACGACAGGGGAGAATGAGCAGTTCTTC.

This chain joins TRBV5-1 and TRBJ1-2, with D possibly matching TRBD1 (5 bases). CDR1 and CDR2 from the germline V gene are SGHRS and YFSETQ. Trimming shortened V by 7 bases and J by 2 bases, and 21 bases separated the two germline ends. The CDR3 runs 16 residues. In DNA form, the CDR3 reads TGCGCCAGCGGTCGGGACGGAGACAACTCGAACTATGGCTACACCTTC. Its translation is CASGRDGDNSNYGYTF.

The rearrangement joins TRBV28 to TRBJ1-3; D ambiguous. V shed 5 bases and J shed 0 bases, with 17 bases lying between them. This CDR3 has 17 residues. The V gene's germline CDR1 is MDHEN and CDR2 SYDVKM. CDR3 nucleotide sequence: TGTGCCAGCAGTCCTTCTTTCTCAGGCCTCTCTGGAAACACCATATATTTT. Translated: CASSPSFSGLSGNTIYF.

V is TRBV30 and J is TRBJ2-3; D may be TRBD1 (6 bases). The V end was cut by 4 bases, the J end by 0 bases, with 11 bases between. From germline, CDR1 is GTSNPN and CDR2 SVGIG (reference sequence). The CDR3 covers 14 residues. CDR3 bases: TGTGCCTGGACCGACAGGCCTAGCACAGATACGCAGTATTTT. Translation gives CAWTDRPSTDTQYF.

V gene TRBV4-1 combines with J gene TRBJ2-7; D not certain. The germline gives CDR1 MGHRA, CDR2 YSYEKL. With 4 bases removed from V and 0 bases from J, the gap between germline ends came to 16 bases. There are 16 residues in the CDR3. The CDR3 protein is CASSPWGTSSSYEQYF. The CDR3 region has the DNA TGCGCCAGCAGCCCATGGGGAACATCTAGCTCCTACGAGCAGTACTTC.

The chain links TRBV9 to TRBJ1-6, with unresolved D. Germline V gene sequence: CDR1 SGDLS, CDR2 YYNGEE. V was trimmed by 0 bases and J by 7 bases, leaving 8 bases between them. The CDR3 consists of 14 residues. CDR3 DNA: TGTGCCAGCAGCGTAGGGGCTCTGAATTCACCCCTCCACTTT. This codes for CASSVGALNSPLHF.